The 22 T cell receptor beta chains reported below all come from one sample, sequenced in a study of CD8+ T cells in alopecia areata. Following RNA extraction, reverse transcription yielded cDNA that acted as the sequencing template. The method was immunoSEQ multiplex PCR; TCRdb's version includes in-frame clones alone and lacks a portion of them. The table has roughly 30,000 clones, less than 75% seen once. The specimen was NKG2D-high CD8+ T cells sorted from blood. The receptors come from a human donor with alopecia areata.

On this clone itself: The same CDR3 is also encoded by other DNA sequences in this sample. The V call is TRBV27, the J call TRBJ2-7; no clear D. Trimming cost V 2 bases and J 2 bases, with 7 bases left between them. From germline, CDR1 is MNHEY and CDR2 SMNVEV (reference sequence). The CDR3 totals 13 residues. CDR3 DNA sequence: TGTGCCAGCAGTTTAAGTTCCGCCTACGAGCAGTACTTC. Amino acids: CASSLSSAYEQYF.

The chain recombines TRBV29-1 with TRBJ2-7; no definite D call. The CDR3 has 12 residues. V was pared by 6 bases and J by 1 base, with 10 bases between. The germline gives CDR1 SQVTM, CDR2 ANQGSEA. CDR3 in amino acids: CSVDDGSYEQYF. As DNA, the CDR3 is TGCAGCGTGGACGACGGATCCTACGAGCAGTACTTC.

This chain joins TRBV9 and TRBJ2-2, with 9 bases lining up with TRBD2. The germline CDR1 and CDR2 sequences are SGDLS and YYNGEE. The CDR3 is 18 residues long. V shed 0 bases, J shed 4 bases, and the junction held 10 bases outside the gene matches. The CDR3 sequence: CASSVAPSGGSVTGELFF. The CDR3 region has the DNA TGTGCCAGCAGCGTAGCCCCAAGCGGGGGGTCTGTCACCGGGGAGCTGTTTTTT.

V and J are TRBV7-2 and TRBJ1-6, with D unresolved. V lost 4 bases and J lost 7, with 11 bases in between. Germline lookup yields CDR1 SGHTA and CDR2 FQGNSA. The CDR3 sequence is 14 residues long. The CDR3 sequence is CASSSEYSNSPLHF. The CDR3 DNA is TGTGCCAGCAGCTCTGAATACAGCAATTCACCCCTCCACTTT. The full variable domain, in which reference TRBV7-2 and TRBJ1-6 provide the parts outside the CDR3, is GAGVSQSPSNKVTEKGKDVELRCDPISGHTALYWYRQSLGQGLEFLIYFQGNSAPDKSGLPSDRFSAERTGGSVSTLTIQRTQQEDSAVYLCASSSEYSNSPLHFGNGTRLTVT.

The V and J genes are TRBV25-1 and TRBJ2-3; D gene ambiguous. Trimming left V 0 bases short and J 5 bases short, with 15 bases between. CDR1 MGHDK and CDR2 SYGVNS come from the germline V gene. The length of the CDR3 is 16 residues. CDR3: CASSEYLDPTGDTQYF. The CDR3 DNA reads TGTGCCAGCAGTGAATATCTGGACCCTACGGGAGATACGCAGTATTTT. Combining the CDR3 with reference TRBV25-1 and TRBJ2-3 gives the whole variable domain EADIYQTPRYLVIGTGKKITLECSQTMGHDKMYWYQQDPGMELHLIHYSYGVNSTEKGDLSSESTVSRIRTEHFPLTLESARPSHTSQYLCASSEYLDPTGDTQYFGPGTRLTVL.

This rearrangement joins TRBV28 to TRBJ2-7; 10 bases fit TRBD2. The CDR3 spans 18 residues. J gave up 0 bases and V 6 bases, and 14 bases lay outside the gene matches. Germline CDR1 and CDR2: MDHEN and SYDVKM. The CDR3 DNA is TGTGCCAGCAGCTTACTGCCGGGACTAGCGTCGAGCTCCTACGAGCAGTACTTC. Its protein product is CASSLLPGLASSSYEQYF.

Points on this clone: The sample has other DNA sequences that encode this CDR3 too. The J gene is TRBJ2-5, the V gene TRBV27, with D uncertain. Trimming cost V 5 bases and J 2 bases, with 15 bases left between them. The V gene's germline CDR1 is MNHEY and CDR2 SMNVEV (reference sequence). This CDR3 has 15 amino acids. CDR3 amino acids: CASSETRFGQETQYF. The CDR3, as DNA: TGTGCCAGCAGTGAAACGAGGTTCGGTCAAGAGACCCAGTACTTC.

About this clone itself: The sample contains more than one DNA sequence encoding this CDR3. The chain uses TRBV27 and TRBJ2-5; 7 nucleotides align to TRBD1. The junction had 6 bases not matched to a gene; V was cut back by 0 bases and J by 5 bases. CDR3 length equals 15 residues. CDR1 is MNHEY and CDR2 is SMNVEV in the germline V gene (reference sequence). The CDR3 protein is CASSLSPDRRETQYF. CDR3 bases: TGTGCCAGCAGTTTATCCCCGGACAGGCGGGAGACCCAGTACTTC.

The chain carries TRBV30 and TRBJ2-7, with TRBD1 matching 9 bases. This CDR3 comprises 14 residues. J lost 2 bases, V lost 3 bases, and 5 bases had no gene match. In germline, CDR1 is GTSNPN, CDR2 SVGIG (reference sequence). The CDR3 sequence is CAWRVTGGTYEQYF. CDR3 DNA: TGTGCCTGGAGGGTGACAGGGGGGACCTACGAGCAGTACTTC.

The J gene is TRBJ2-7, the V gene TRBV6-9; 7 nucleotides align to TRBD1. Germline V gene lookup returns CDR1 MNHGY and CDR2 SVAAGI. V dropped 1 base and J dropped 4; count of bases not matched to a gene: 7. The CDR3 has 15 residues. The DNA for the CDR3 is TGTGCCAGCAGTTATTTACCGGGACAGATTTACGAGCAGTACTTC. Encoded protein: CASSYLPGQIYEQYF.

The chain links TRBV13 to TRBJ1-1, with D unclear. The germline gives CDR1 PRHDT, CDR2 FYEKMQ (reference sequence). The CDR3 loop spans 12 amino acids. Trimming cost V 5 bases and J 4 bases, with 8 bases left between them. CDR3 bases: TGTGCCAGCAGCCTACGTATCACTGAAGCTTTCTTT. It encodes CASSLRITEAFF.

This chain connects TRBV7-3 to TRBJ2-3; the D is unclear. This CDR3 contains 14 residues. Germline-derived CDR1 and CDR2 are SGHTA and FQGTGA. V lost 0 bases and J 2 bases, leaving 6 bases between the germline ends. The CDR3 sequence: CASSLTSTTDTQYF. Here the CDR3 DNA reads TGTGCCAGCAGCTTAACGAGTACCACAGATACGCAGTATTTT.

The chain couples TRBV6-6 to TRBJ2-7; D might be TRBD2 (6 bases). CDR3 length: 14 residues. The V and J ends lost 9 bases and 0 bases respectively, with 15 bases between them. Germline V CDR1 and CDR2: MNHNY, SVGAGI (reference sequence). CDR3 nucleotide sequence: TGTGCCAGTTCAATAGCGGCTAGCTCCTACGAGCAGTACTTC. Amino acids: CASSIAASSYEQYF.

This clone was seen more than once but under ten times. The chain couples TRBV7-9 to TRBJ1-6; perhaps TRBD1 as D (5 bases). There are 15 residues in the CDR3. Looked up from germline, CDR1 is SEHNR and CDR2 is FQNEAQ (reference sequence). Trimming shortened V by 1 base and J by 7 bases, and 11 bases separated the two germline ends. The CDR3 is CASSLGAGRNSPLHF. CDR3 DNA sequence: TGTGCCAGCAGCTTAGGGGCGGGGCGAAATTCACCCCTCCACTTT.

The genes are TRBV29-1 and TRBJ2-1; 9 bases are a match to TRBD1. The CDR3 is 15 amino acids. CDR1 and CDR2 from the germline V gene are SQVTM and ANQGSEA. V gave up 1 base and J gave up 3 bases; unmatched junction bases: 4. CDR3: CSVEGRTGVYNEQFF. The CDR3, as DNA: TGCAGCGTTGAAGGCCGGACAGGGGTCTACAATGAGCAGTTCTTC.

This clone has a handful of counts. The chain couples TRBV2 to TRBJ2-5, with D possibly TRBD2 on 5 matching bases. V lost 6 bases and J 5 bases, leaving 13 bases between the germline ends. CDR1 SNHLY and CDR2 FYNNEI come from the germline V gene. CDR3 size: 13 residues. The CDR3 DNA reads TGTGCCAGCAGCCCCCCGGGGTTCGAGACCCAGTACTTC. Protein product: CASSPPGFETQYF.

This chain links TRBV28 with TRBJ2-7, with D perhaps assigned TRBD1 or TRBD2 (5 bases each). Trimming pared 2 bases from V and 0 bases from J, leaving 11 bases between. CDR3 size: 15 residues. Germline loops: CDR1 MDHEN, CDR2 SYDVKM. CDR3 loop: CASSLDGTSSYEQYF. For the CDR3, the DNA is TGTGCCAGCAGTTTAGACGGGACCTCCTCCTACGAGCAGTACTTC.

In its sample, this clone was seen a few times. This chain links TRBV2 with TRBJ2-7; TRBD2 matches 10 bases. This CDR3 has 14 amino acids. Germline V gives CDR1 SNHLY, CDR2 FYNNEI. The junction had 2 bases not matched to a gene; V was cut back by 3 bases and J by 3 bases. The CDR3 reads CASSEASGSYEQYF. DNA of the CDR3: TGTGCCAGCAGTGAGGCTAGCGGGAGCTACGAGCAGTACTTC.

In DNA, the CDR3 is TGTGCCAGCAGCTTTTCAGGGAATGGAAATCAGCCCCAGCATTTT. It specifies CASSFSGNGNQPQHF. J is TRBJ1-5 and V is TRBV7-2; the D gene is possibly TRBD1 (5 bases). Germline CDR1 SGHTA, CDR2 FQGNSA. V was pared by 3 bases and J by 4 bases, with 13 bases between. This CDR3 has 15 residues.

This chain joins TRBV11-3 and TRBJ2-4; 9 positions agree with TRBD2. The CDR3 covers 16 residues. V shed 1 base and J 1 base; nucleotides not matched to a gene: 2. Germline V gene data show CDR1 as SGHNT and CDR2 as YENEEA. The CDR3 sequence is CASSLASGVAKNIQYF. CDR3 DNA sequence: TGTGCCAGCAGCTTAGCTAGCGGGGTGGCCAAAAACATTCAGTACTTC.

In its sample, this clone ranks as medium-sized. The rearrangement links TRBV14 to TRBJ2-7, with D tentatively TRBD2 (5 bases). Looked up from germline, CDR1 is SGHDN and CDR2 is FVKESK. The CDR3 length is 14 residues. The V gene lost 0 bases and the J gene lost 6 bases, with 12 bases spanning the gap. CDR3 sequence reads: CASSQDLRAAEQYF. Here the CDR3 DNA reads TGTGCCAGCAGCCAAGATCTGCGGGCAGCCGAGCAGTACTTC.

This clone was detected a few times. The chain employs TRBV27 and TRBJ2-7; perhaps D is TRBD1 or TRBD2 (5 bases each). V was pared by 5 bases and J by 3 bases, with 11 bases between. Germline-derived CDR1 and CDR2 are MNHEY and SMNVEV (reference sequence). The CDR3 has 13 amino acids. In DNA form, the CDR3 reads TGTGCCAGCAGTCCCGGGACGTTCTACGAGCAGTACTTC. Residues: CASSPGTFYEQYF.